The 20 T cell receptor beta chains below were found in one sample sequenced in a study of blood T cell repertoires in COVID-19. Assay used: immunoSEQ multiplex PCR; TCRdb lists only in-frame clones, some missing. The data contain hundreds of thousands of clones, around 90% of them singletons. The sequenced sample consisted of peripheral blood. The source is a man between 65 and 80 years old with acute or convalescent COVID-19.

The chain combines TRBV10-2 with TRBJ2-2, with no clear D. The CDR3 is 16 residues long. V lost 2 bases to trimming and J lost 3 bases, with 13 bases between them. Germline V gives CDR1 WSHSY, CDR2 SAAADI. CDR3 amino acids: CASSEETPAYTGELFF. The DNA of the CDR3 is TGCGCCAGCAGTGAGGAGACTCCAGCCTACACCGGGGAGCTGTTTTTT.

This rearrangement joins TRBV12-3 or TRBV12-4 to TRBJ2-3, with 14 bases matching TRBD2. CDR3 size: 13 residues. With 7 bases clipped from V and 14 bases from J, the junction kept 8 bases outside the gene matches. The CDR3 loop is CASKTGTSGSPYF. The CDR3 DNA reads as TGTGCCAGCAAAACCGGGACTAGCGGGAGTCCGTATTTT.

The J gene is TRBJ2-5, the V gene TRBV11-3, with TRBD2 identical over 12 bases. Per the germline V gene, CDR1 is SGHNT and CDR2 is YENEEA. V gave up 1 base and J gave up 4 bases; unmatched junction bases: 7. The CDR3 totals 17 residues. CDR3 nucleotides: TGTGCCAGCAGCTTAGGGCTAGCGGGAGGGCCGGTAGAGACCCAGTACTTC. It codes for CASSLGLAGGPVETQYF.

This clone was detected once. The CDR3 reads CSARSTGSATQYF. The CDR3 coding sequence is TGCAGCGCCCGGAGTACAGGGAGTGCGACCCAGTACTTC. This sequence joins TRBV29-1 and TRBJ2-5, with D perhaps TRBD1 (6 bases). Germline loops: CDR1 SQVTM, CDR2 ANQGSEA. With 7 bases removed from V and 7 bases from J, the gap between germline ends came to 19 bases. The CDR3 runs 13 residues. Full variable domain (remainder filled in from reference TRBV29-1 and TRBJ2-5): SAVISQKPSRDICQRGTSLTIQCQVDSQVTMMFWYRQQPGQSLTLIATANQGSEATYESGFVIDKFPISRPNLTFSTLTVSNMSPEDSSIYLCSARSTGSATQYFGPGTRLLVL.

This chain connects TRBV9 to TRBJ1-4; D unresolved. This CDR3 spans 15 amino acids. The V end lost 1 base, the J end lost 3 bases, and 10 bases lay between the germline ends. Germline assignment: CDR1 SGDLS and CDR2 YYNGEE. CDR3 DNA sequence: TGTGCCAGCAGCGTACAGGCGGAGGCTAATGAAAAACTGTTTTTT. This sequence encodes CASSVQAEANEKLFF.

The rearrangement joins TRBV2 to TRBJ2-5; TRBD1 matches 7 bases. The CDR3 extends over 15 amino acids. The germline V gene encodes CDR1 SNHLY and CDR2 FYNNEI. The V segment lost 6 bases and the J segment 2 bases; nucleotides outside the gene matches: 9. The CDR3 bases are TGTGCCAGCAGCCTACTCACAGGGGCTCAAGAGACCCAGTACTTC. Its translation: CASSLLTGAQETQYF. Full variable domain (missing parts from reference TRBV2 and TRBJ2-5): EPEVTQTPSHQVTQMGQEVILRCVPISNHLYFYWYRQILGQKVEFLVSFYNNEISEKSEIFDDQFSVERPDGSNFTLKIRSTKLEDSAMYFCASSLLTGAQETQYFGPGTRLLVL.

CDR3 in DNA: TGTGCCAGCAGTTTAGAATCTAGCGGGAGGGCCCTTTTCTTC. This sequence encodes CASSLESSGRALFF. The J gene is TRBJ2-1, the V gene TRBV28; TRBD2 matches 12 bases. The CDR3 spans 14 residues. Germline CDR1 and CDR2: MDHEN and SYDVKM. V lost 2 bases and J lost 16; bases outside the gene matches: 9.

The chain recombines TRBV19 with TRBJ2-1, with a possible D match to TRBD2 (6 bases). The CDR3 has 15 residues. V shed 1 base and J shed 1 base, with 8 bases lying between them. In germline, CDR1 is LNHDA, CDR2 SQIVND (reference sequence). In DNA, the CDR3 is TGTGCCAGTAGTATAGCAGGGAGGTCCTACAATGAGCAGTTCTTC. Its translation is CASSIAGRSYNEQFF.

This chain joins TRBV28 and TRBJ1-1; D is possibly TRBD1 (5 bases). V was shortened by 4 bases and J by 0 bases, with 6 bases between the two germline ends. CDR1 and CDR2 from the germline V gene are MDHEN and SYDVKM. The CDR3 totals 13 residues. In DNA, the CDR3 is TGTGCCAGCAGTTCAGGGTTGAACACTGAAGCTTTCTTT. Translation: CASSSGLNTEAFF.

The chain has TRBV10-3 and TRBJ1-1, with TRBD1 identical over 9 bases. The CDR3 extends over 14 amino acids. V shed 3 bases and J 3 bases; nucleotides not matched to a gene: 2. Germline CDR1 reads ENHRY; CDR2 reads SYGVKD. The CDR3 spells CAISERQGDTEAFF. The DNA for the CDR3 is TGTGCCATCAGTGAACGACAGGGGGACACTGAAGCTTTCTTT.

This clone was detected only once. The gene calls are TRBV28 and TRBJ1-5; D is uncertain. Germline V CDR1 and CDR2: MDHEN, SYDVKM. Trimming stripped 6 bases from V and 5 bases from J, with 8 bases between. CDR3 length: 12 amino acids. In DNA form, the CDR3 reads TGTGCCAGCAGGGTGGGCGATCAGCCCCAGCATTTT. Protein product: CASRVGDQPQHF.

The chain uses TRBV5-6 and TRBJ1-2, with a possible D match to TRBD1 (5 bases). The V gene's germline CDR1 is SGHDT and CDR2 YYEEEE. V was clipped by 0 bases and J by 8 bases, with 14 bases between them. This CDR3 has 14 residues. The CDR3, as DNA: TGTGCCAGCAGCTTGGCTATCGCAGGGTACGGCTACACCTTC. Translation gives CASSLAIAGYGYTF.

V and J are TRBV20-1 and TRBJ2-7, with D unresolved. This CDR3 spans 10 amino acids. Germline loops: CDR1 DFQATT, CDR2 SNEGSKA (reference sequence). The V end lost 5 bases, the J end lost 9 bases, and 11 bases lay between the germline ends. CDR3 protein: CSAGPERQYF. As DNA, the CDR3 is TGCAGTGCTGGGCCTGAGAGGCAGTACTTC.

This clone appeared once. The chain joins TRBV29-1 to TRBJ2-7; 10 bases fit TRBD2. Germline values: CDR1 SQVTM, CDR2 ANQGSEA. V lost 7 bases and J lost 4; bases outside the gene matches: 4. This CDR3 contains 12 residues. CDR3 nucleotide sequence: TGCAGCGCTACGGGACTAGCGTACGAGCAGTACTTC. This sequence encodes CSATGLAYEQYF.

This clone was seen once. The chain employs TRBV6-5 and TRBJ2-1; D is ambiguous. V was pared by 0 bases and J by 6 bases, with 6 bases between. In germline, CDR1 is MNHEY, CDR2 SVGAGI. The CDR3 is made up of 13 amino acids. In nucleotides, the CDR3 is TGTGCCAGCAGTTACTCGCAGGTCAATGAGCAGTTCTTC. Its protein is CASSYSQVNEQFF.

CDR3 coding DNA: TGCGCCAGCAGCCAAGACAGGGGGTTGAATGAAAAACTGTTTTTT. This gives the protein CASSQDRGLNEKLFF. The rearrangement uses TRBV4-3 and TRBJ1-4; TRBD1 matches at 7 bases. This CDR3 comprises 15 residues. The germline V gene has CDR1 LGHNA and CDR2 YSLEER. J was trimmed by 5 bases and V by 0 bases; bases with no gene match: 3.

V is TRBV7-8 and J is TRBJ1-5; 11 nucleotides agree with TRBD1. The CDR3 totals 16 residues. CDR1 is SGHVS, CDR2 FQNEAQ, per germline. V shed 5 bases, J shed 3 bases, and the junction held 6 bases outside the gene matches. This chain's CDR3 is CASSQGQGAHNQPQHF. CDR3 coding DNA: TGTGCCAGCAGCCAAGGACAGGGGGCGCACAATCAGCCCCAGCATTTT. Full variable domain (rest looked up from reference TRBV7-8 and TRBJ1-5): GAGVSQSPRYKVAKRGQDVALRCDPISGHVSLFWYQQALGQGPEFLTYFQNEAQLDKSGLPSDRFFAERPEGSVSTLKIQRTQQEDSAVYLCASSQGQGAHNQPQHFGDGTRLSIL.

The chain combines TRBV6-2 or TRBV6-3 with TRBJ2-5, with D possibly matching TRBD2 (5 bases). The CDR3 length is 14 residues. V gave up 2 bases and J gave up 2 bases, with 9 bases separating them. CDR1 MNHEY and CDR2 SVGEGT come from the germline V gene. DNA of the CDR3: TGTGCCAGCAGTTACGCGGGCCCTCAAGAGACCCAGTACTTC. Translation: CASSYAGPQETQYF.

The chain recombines TRBV7-3 with TRBJ2-1, with D unclear. The CDR3 spans 14 residues. The V end lost 2 bases, the J end lost 0 bases, and 5 bases lay between the germline ends. The germline V gene has CDR1 SGHTA and CDR2 FQGTGA. The CDR3 protein is CASSLEISYNEQFF. CDR3 coding DNA: TGTGCCAGCAGCTTAGAGATCTCCTACAATGAGCAGTTCTTC.

This clone was counted between two and nine times. V and J are TRBV6-2 or TRBV6-3 and TRBJ2-1; the D gene is possibly TRBD2 (6 bases). The V end was cut by 4 bases, the J end by 7 bases, with 17 bases between. This CDR3 has 15 residues. Germline V CDR1 and CDR2: MNHEY, SVGEGT. The CDR3 coding sequence is TGTGCCAGCAGTTTCCGGGGGTTGGAGGGAAATGAGCAGTTCTTC. Translating gives CASSFRGLEGNEQFF.